Listed below are T cell receptor beta chains from one sample, sequenced in a study of T cell responses to AZD1222 COVID-19 vaccine. The repertoire was sequenced with immunoSEQ multiplex PCR; TCRdb's copy has only in-frame clones and lacks some. The repertoire has about 140,000 clones, 80% to 95% of them found once; the top ten carry roughly 3.5%. The sample consisted of peripheral blood, taken 28 days after the second AZD1222 dose. The receptors come from an adult who received the AZD1222 COVID-19 vaccine. CDR3s include the opening cysteine and the closing phenylalanine or tryptophan. A D gene is named only where the DNA matches it firmly. Size values are once, few and many counts, or a class for expanded clones, and some rows have none.

>-|TRBJ2-1|TRBV19|-
TGTGCCAGTAGTATTCGACTAGTTTCGTACAATGAGCAGTTCTTC
CASSIRLVSYNEQFF
>-|TRBJ2-7|TRBV7-9|-
TGTGCCAGCAGCTTACCGGCCCGGGAGCAGTACTTC
CASSLPAREQYF
>TRBD1|TRBJ1-2|TRBV5-5|-
TGTGCCAGCAGCTCCACAGGGGACTATGGCTACACCTTC
CASSSTGDYGYTF
>-|TRBJ1-2|TRBV7-2|-
TGTGCCAGCAGCTTAGAAGGGTACTATGGCTACACCTTC
CASSLEGYYGYTF
>-|TRBJ2-2|TRBV12-3/TRBV12-4|-
TGTGCCAGCAGGCGTTACACCGGGGAGCTGTTTTTT
CASRRYTGELFF
>TRBD1|TRBJ2-5|TRBV28|few
TGTGCCAGCAGTGACCGGGACAGGGTTATCGAGACCCAGTACTTC
CASSDRDRVIETQYF
>-|TRBJ1-2|TRBV28|once
TGTGCCAGCAGTTTGGGGGTAGGCGTCAGGGGCTACACCTTC
CASSLGVGVRGYTF
>TRBD2|TRBJ2-2|TRBV2|-
TGTGCCAGCGGGACTACGAACACCGGGGAGCTGTTTTTT
CASGTTNTGELFF
>-|TRBJ1-2|TRBV4-1|-
TGCGCCAGCAGCCAAGATCGCCGGGGGCACTATGGCTACACCTTC
CASSQDRRGHYGYTF
>TRBD2|TRBJ2-1|TRBV5-1|-
TGCGCCAGCAGCCCTGGGACTAGCGGGAGCCAAGGGGATGAGCAGTTCTTC
CASSPGTSGSQGDEQFF
>TRBD1|TRBJ2-7|TRBV28|-
TGTGCCAGCAGTTTCGGGGGACAGGGCTACGAGCAGTACTTC
CASSFGGQGYEQYF
>-|TRBJ1-5|TRBV6-5|-
TGTGCCAGCAGTCGAAACGGGATACAGCCCCAGCATTTT
CASSRNGIQPQHF
>-|TRBJ2-3|TRBV28|-
TGTGCCAGCAGTTTACGGGACAACGGGGGTTGGACAGATACGCAGTATTTT
CASSLRDNGGWTDTQYF
>-|TRBJ1-1|TRBV21-1|-
TGTGCCAACATATGGGACAAAGGTGAAGCTTTCTTT
CANIWDKGEAFF
>TRBD2|TRBJ2-7|TRBV2|-
TGTGCCAGCAGAGAACTAGCGCTACCGACCTACGAGCAGTACTTC
CASRELALPTYEQYF
>-|TRBJ2-1|TRBV1|-
TGCACCAGCAGATGGGGGAGGCGACCCTACAATGAGCAGTTCTTC
CTSRWGRRPYNEQFF
>-|TRBJ2-3|TRBV5-4|-
TGTGCCAGCAGCTTGGCGGCAGTTGTTGGCACAGATACGCAGTATTTT
CASSLAAVVGTDTQYF
>-|TRBJ1-5|TRBV19|-
TGTGCCAGCCGACAGCGATATCAGCCCCAGCATTTT
CASRQRYQPQHF
>-|TRBJ1-6|TRBV3-1/TRBV3-2|-
TGTGCCAGCACCCCGGATTATTCACCCCTCCACTTT
CASTPDYSPLHF
>TRBD1|TRBJ2-5|TRBV10-3|-
TGTGCCATCAGTGGGGACAGGGGGGAAGAGACCCAGTACTTC
CAISGDRGEETQYF
>TRBD1|TRBJ1-2|TRBV9|-
TGTGCCAGCAGCCCCAGTCCCGGGACAGGGATGCATGGCTACACCTTC
CASSPSPGTGMHGYTF
>-|TRBJ1-1|TRBV5-8|-
TGTGCCAGCAGCCATCGGGCAAGGAACACTGAAGCTTTCTTT
CASSHRARNTEAFF
>-|TRBJ1-5|TRBV27|-
TGTGCCAGCAGTTTAGGGGGAGTCCAGCCCCAGCATTTT
CASSLGGVQPQHF
>-|TRBJ1-2|TRBV3-1/TRBV3-2|-
TGTGCCAGCAGCCAGGGTCTTGGCTACACCTTC
CASSQGLGYTF
>-|TRBJ2-1|TRBV11-1|-
TGTGCCAGCAGGCTTGACGGGGGGCGAGTTGAGCAGTTCTTC
CASRLDGGRVEQFF
>-|TRBJ1-2|TRBV5-1|-
TGCGCCAGCAGCTTCTCCGGCAACTATGGCTACACCTTC
CASSFSGNYGYTF
>TRBD1|TRBJ2-7|TRBV24-1|-
TGTGCCACCAGTCGGGACAGCTACGAGCAGTACTTC
CATSRDSYEQYF
>-|TRBJ1-4|TRBV4-1|-
TGCGCCAGCAGCCAAGAGCCAGGGACGGAAAAACTGTTTTTT
CASSQEPGTEKLFF
>TRBD1|TRBJ1-4|TRBV3-1/TRBV3-2|-
TGTGCCAGCAGCCAGACTCCGGGACAGGGGATCGCCATCGAGGAAAAACTGTTTTTT
CASSQTPGQGIAIEEKLFF
>TRBD2|TRBJ2-3|TRBV11-3|-
TGTGCCAGCAGCTTAACCAGTTCGTGGGGGGGAGATACGCAGTATTTT
CASSLTSSWGGDTQYF
>-|TRBJ2-5|TRBV18|few
TGTGCCAGCTCACCAACGGCAATGAGGGAGACCCAGTACTTC
CASSPTAMRETQYF
>-|TRBJ1-1|TRBV10-3|-
TGTGCCATCAGTGTGGGGACGAACACTGAAGCTTTCTTT
CAISVGTNTEAFF
>-|TRBJ1-2|TRBV19|-
TGTGCCAGTAGTTCCGGGACGGGGAGAGATGGCTACACCTTC
CASSSGTGRDGYTF
>-|TRBJ2-7|TRBV15|-
TGTGCCACCAGCAGAGATCCCGCCTACGAGCAGTACTTC
CATSRDPAYEQYF
>-|TRBJ2-4|TRBV24-1|-
TGTGCCACCAGTGCCGGACGGGAGATGGACATTCAGTACTTC
CATSAGREMDIQYF
>TRBD2|TRBJ2-7|TRBV6-5|-
TGTGCCGTCCGGGACTACAAGGGCGAGCAGTACTTC
CAVRDYKGEQYF
>-|TRBJ2-7|TRBV5-1|-
TGCGCCAGCAGCTTGGCCTCGAGTTACGAGCAGTACTTC
CASSLASSYEQYF
>TRBD2|TRBJ2-7|TRBV7-2|-
TGTGCCAGCAGCTTTAGCGGGAGCGGTGAGCAGTACTTC
CASSFSGSGEQYF
>-|TRBJ1-6|TRBV19|-
TGTGCCAGTAGGGGGACGGTGAATTCACCCCTCCACTTT
CASRGTVNSPLHF
>-|TRBJ1-5|TRBV7-2|-
TGTGCCAGCAGCACGACGGTTTTTAGCAATCAGCCCCAGCATTTT
CASSTTVFSNQPQHF
>-|TRBJ2-1|TRBV11-2|once
TGTGCCAGCAGCTTAGATGGGGGCCCCTACAATGAGCAGTTCTTC
CASSLDGGPYNEQFF
>-|TRBJ2-5|TRBV3-1/TRBV3-2|-
TGTGCCAGCAGCCTCCAGGGGGGAACAGGGTTAAGAGAGACCCAGTACTTC
CASSLQGGTGLRETQYF
>-|TRBJ2-7|TRBV19|-
TGTGCCAGTAGTATAGTCTCAGGGGCCCACGAGCAGTACTTC
CASSIVSGAHEQYF
>TRBD2|TRBJ2-2|TRBV3-1/TRBV3-2|-
TGTGCCAGCAGCCCCCTAGCGGGAAACACCGGGGAGCTGTTTTTT
CASSPLAGNTGELFF
>TRBD1|TRBJ1-2|TRBV6-5|-
TGTGCCAGCACCCGGGACAGGGGATTTATTCTTGGCTACACCTTC
CASTRDRGFILGYTF
>TRBD1|TRBJ2-3|TRBV30|-
TGTGCCCGGGACAGTGACACAGATACGCAGTATTTT
CARDSDTDTQYF
>-|TRBJ2-1|TRBV19|-
TGTGCCAGTAGTATGTCCGGAAACAATGAGCAGTTCTTC
CASSMSGNNEQFF
>-|TRBJ2-5|TRBV18|-
TGTGCCAGCCTTAGTGAAGAGACCCAGTACTTC
CASLSEETQYF
>TRBD1|TRBJ1-1|TRBV7-6|-
TGTGCCAGCAGACTCCAGGGGGACCGGAACACTGAAGCTTTCTTT
CASRLQGDRNTEAFF
>-|TRBJ2-7|TRBV28|-
TGTGCCAGCAGTCACTTGGGCGAGCAGTACTTC
CASSHLGEQYF
>-|TRBJ2-6|TRBV5-6|-
TGTGCCAGCAGCTCTGGGGCCAACGTCCTGACTTTC
CASSSGANVLTF
>-|TRBJ2-7|TRBV2|-
TGTGCCAGCAGTGGCACAAGCTACGAGCAGTACTTC
CASSGTSYEQYF
>-|TRBJ2-7|TRBV6-6|once
TGTGCCAGCAGCCACAATTCCTACGAGCAGTACTTC
CASSHNSYEQYF
>-|TRBJ2-3|TRBV6-4|-
TGTGCCAGCAGTATGGGGGCCCAACCACACACAGATACGCAGTATTTT
CASSMGAQPHTDTQYF
>-|TRBJ1-1|TRBV6-5|-
TGTGCCAGCAGTTACTCGGGGGGGGCCCTACCCTCGTTT
CASSYSGGALPSF
>-|TRBJ1-2|TRBV6-5|-
TGTGCCAGCGAAGAGCCCCACTATGGCTACACCTTC
CASEEPHYGYTF
>-|TRBJ2-1|TRBV11-2|-
TGTGCCAGCAGCGTCGACACTGAGCAGTTCTTC
CASSVDTEQFF